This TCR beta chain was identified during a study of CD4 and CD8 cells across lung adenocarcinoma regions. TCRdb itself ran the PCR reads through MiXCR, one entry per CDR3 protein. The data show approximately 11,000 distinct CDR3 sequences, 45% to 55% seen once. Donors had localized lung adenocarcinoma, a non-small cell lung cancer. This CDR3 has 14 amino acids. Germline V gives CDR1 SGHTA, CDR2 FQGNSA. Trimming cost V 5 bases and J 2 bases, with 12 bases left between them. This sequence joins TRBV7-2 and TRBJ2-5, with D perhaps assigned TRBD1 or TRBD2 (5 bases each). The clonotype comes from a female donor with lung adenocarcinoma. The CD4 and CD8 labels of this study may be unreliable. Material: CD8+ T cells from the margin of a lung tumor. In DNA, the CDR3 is TGTGCCAGCAGCCCCGCTTGGGGGCAAGAGACCCAGTACTTC. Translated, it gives CASSPAWGQETQYF.